The 27 T cell receptor beta chains reported below all come from one sample, sequenced in a study of OX40 agonist ivuxolimab in advanced cancers. The table came from immunoSEQ multiplex PCR; TCRdb's copy has only in-frame clones and leaves some out. This sample has about 42,000 clones, with 70% to 85% found just once. This specimen consisted of CD4+ or CD8+ T cells sorted from blood, obtained in a trial of the OX40 agonist ivuxolimab. The receptors originated from an adult with an advanced solid tumor such as melanoma, head and neck, liver or kidney cancer.

The chain links TRBV12-5 to TRBJ2-2, with 14 positions matching TRBD2. The CDR3 is made up of 22 amino acids. Germline V gene lookup returns CDR1 LGHNT and CDR2 FRNRAP. After removal of 2 bases from V and 4 bases from J, the junction contained 18 bases not matched to a gene. CDR3 residues: CASGLPPPGTSGGWAFTGELFF. DNA for the CDR3: TGTGCTAGTGGTTTGCCCCCCCCCGGGACTAGCGGGGGCTGGGCCTTCACCGGGGAGCTGTTTTTT.

This clone has just a few counts. This sequence joins TRBV5-5 and TRBJ2-7; no reliable D call. The germline V gene has CDR1 SGHKS and CDR2 YYEKEE (reference sequence). This CDR3 contains 13 residues. The V end lost 1 base, the J end lost 6 bases, and 11 bases lay between the germline ends. The CDR3 here is CASSLTSVGEQYF. CDR3 bases: TGTGCCAGCAGCTTGACCTCGGTGGGCGAGCAGTACTTC.

This clone was observed once. The chain carries TRBV7-2 and TRBJ2-1; TRBD2 matches 8 bases. The ends lost 5 bases at V and 4 bases at J; junction bases unmatched: 13. The germline V gene encodes CDR1 SGHTA and CDR2 FQGNSA. This CDR3 is built from 17 residues. DNA of the CDR3: TGTGCCAGCAGCCCCCGGGGGGGGGTAAGGTCTTACAATGAGCAGTTCTTC. This translates into CASSPRGGVRSYNEQFF.

This rearrangement joins TRBV5-6 to TRBJ2-5; 9 bases fit TRBD2. The last part of the DNA fits TRBJ2-7 better; the J call may be wrong. CDR3 size: 14 residues. Germline CDR1 reads SGHDT; CDR2 reads YYEEEE. The CDR3, as DNA: TGTGCCAGCAGCCCGGGACTAGCTCAGGACGAGCAGTACTTC. It encodes CASSPGLAQDEQYF.

The chain employs TRBV4-2 and TRBJ2-7; 8 nucleotides match TRBD2. In germline, CDR1 is LGHNA, CDR2 YNFKEQ. Trimming at V came to 0 bases and at J to 2 bases, leaving 3 bases not matched to a gene. CDR3 length: 15 amino acids. CDR3: CASSQEQGLAYEQYF. CDR3 nucleotides: TGTGCCAGCAGCCAAGAGCAGGGACTAGCCTACGAGCAGTACTTC.

The V gene is TRBV7-9, the J gene TRBJ2-3, with 10 bases that match TRBD2. Germline V lookup: CDR1 SEHNR, CDR2 FQNEAQ (reference sequence). This CDR3 comprises 13 residues. The trim removed 8 bases at V and 5 bases at J, leaving 4 bases unmatched. CDR3 loop: CASSSGGEDTQYF. CDR3 in DNA: TGTGCCAGCTCTAGCGGGGGAGAAGATACGCAGTATTTT.

The V call is TRBV19, the J call TRBJ1-4; 8 bases agree with TRBD1. Germline V gives CDR1 LNHDA, CDR2 SQIVND (reference sequence). Trimming at V came to 5 bases and at J to 6 bases, leaving 8 bases not matched to a gene. The CDR3 contains 15 residues. Here the CDR3 DNA reads TGTGCCAGTAGTGCACGGACAGGGTCTTATGAAAAACTGTTTTTT. It encodes CASSARTGSYEKLFF.

This clone is classed as medium-sized. This chain connects TRBV14 to TRBJ2-7, with D hard to call. Germline V gene data show CDR1 as SGHDN and CDR2 as FVKESK. V lost 5 bases and J lost 0, with 5 bases in between. The CDR3 sequence is 12 residues long. The DNA of the CDR3 is TGTGCCAGCAGCGGGATCTCCTACGAGCAGTACTTC. It encodes CASSGISYEQYF. Complete variable domain (other parts from reference TRBV14 and TRBJ2-7): EAGVTQFPSHSVIEKGQTVTLRCDPISGHDNLYWYRRVMGKEIKFLLHFVKESKQDESGMPNNRFLAERTGGTYSTLKVQPAELEDSGVYFCASSGISYEQYFGPGTRLTVT.

The chain recombines TRBV9 with TRBJ2-3; no clear D gene. The germline gives CDR1 SGDLS, CDR2 YYNGEE. This CDR3 contains 15 residues. Trimming pared 1 base from V and 0 bases from J, leaving 9 bases between. The CDR3 is CASSVYASSTDTQYF. As DNA, the CDR3 is TGTGCCAGCAGCGTATACGCGTCTAGCACAGATACGCAGTATTTT.

The J gene is TRBJ1-5, the V gene TRBV27; D is undetermined. This CDR3 is 15 amino acids long. Trimming removed 3 bases from V and 4 bases from J, with 13 bases in between. Germline-derived CDR1 and CDR2 are MNHEY and SMNVEV (reference sequence). The CDR3 is CASSFGLIQNQPQHF. The CDR3 DNA is TGTGCCAGCAGTTTTGGTCTGATCCAGAATCAGCCCCAGCATTTT.

The chain recombines TRBV29-1 with TRBJ1-2, with 7 bases that match TRBD1. CDR1 and CDR2 (germline): SQVTM, ANQGSEA. Trimming at V came to 0 bases and at J to 8 bases, leaving 9 bases not matched to a gene. This CDR3 has 14 amino acids. The CDR3 DNA is TGCAGCGTTGAAGATAGAGGACAGGCTTACGGCTACACCTTC. Residues: CSVEDRGQAYGYTF. The full variable domain, with the rest looked up from reference TRBV29-1 and TRBJ1-2, is SAVISQKPSRDICQRGTSLTIQCQVDSQVTMMFWYRQQPGQSLTLIATANQGSEATYESGFVIDKFPISRPNLTFSTLTVSNMSPEDSSIYLCSVEDRGQAYGYTFGSGTRLTVV.

DNA for the CDR3: TGCGCCAGCAGCCCCTGGCAGGGAAACGAAAAACTGTTTTTT. Translating it yields CASSPWQGNEKLFF. The chain links TRBV5-1 to TRBJ1-4; D is perhaps TRBD1 (5 bases). V lost 4 bases and J lost 8, with 15 bases in between. The CDR3 runs to 14 residues. Germline CDR1 is SGHRS and CDR2 is YFSETQ.

V is TRBV5-8 and J is TRBJ2-1; D might be TRBD1 or TRBD2, each matching 5 bases. This CDR3 has 15 residues. Germline loops: CDR1 SGHTS, CDR2 YDEGEE. Trimming took off 2 bases at V and 0 bases at J, with 9 bases between the two ends. CDR3 nucleotide sequence: TGTGCCAGCAGCTTCCGGGACCACTCCTACAATGAGCAGTTCTTC. Its protein is CASSFRDHSYNEQFF.

This sequence joins TRBV7-2 and TRBJ2-5; 8 bases fit TRBD1. Trimming cost V 8 bases and J 5 bases; bases outside gene matches: 16. The CDR3 is 16 amino acids. The germline V gene encodes CDR1 SGHTA and CDR2 FQGNSA. CDR3 nucleotide sequence: TGTGCCAGCGGAACTACGGACAGGGTCCTTCGGGAGACCCAGTACTTC. This encodes CASGTTDRVLRETQYF.

This clone is medium-sized by share. This chain links TRBV5-1 with TRBJ2-1; D may be TRBD1 (5 bases). The CDR3 spans 16 residues. The germline V gene has CDR1 SGHRS and CDR2 YFSETQ. Between the trimmed V and J ends, which lost 4 bases and 6 bases, there was a span of 20 bases. The CDR3 is CASSTSGLGLGNEQFF. In DNA form, the CDR3 reads TGCGCCAGCAGCACCTCAGGGCTGGGCCTTGGCAATGAGCAGTTCTTC.

This clone was picked up a small number of times. The V gene is TRBV5-4, the J gene TRBJ2-7, with D possibly matching TRBD2 (6 bases). Trimming removed 5 bases at V and 3 bases at J, with 12 bases between. Germline-derived CDR1 and CDR2 are SGHNT and YYREEE (reference sequence). The CDR3 runs to 13 residues. The CDR3 protein is CASSPGLLYEQYF. DNA for the CDR3: TGTGCCAGCAGTCCGGGACTCCTCTACGAGCAGTACTTC.

The gene calls are TRBV27 and TRBJ1-1; D is possibly TRBD1 (5 bases). CDR1 MNHEY and CDR2 SMNVEV come from the germline V gene (reference sequence). The CDR3 contains 15 residues. V lost 5 bases and J lost 1, with 14 bases in between. DNA for the CDR3: TGTGCCAGCAGTCCATCCAGGCAGGGGAACACTGAAGCTTTCTTT. Translation gives CASSPSRQGNTEAFF.

This chain joins TRBV5-6 and TRBJ2-1; D gene unclear. With 0 bases removed from V and 7 bases from J, the gap between germline ends came to 11 bases. This CDR3 has 14 amino acids. Germline V lookup: CDR1 SGHDT, CDR2 YYEEEE. CDR3 sequence: CASSLVGPPNEQFF. The DNA of the CDR3 is TGTGCCAGCAGCTTGGTGGGTCCCCCGAATGAGCAGTTCTTC.

This sequence joins TRBV5-4 and TRBJ2-5, with 11 nucleotides matching TRBD2. Near its end, the DNA agrees better with TRBJ2-7, so the J call may be wrong. The CDR3 consists of 14 residues. Germline V gene sequence: CDR1 SGHNT, CDR2 YYREEE (reference sequence). CDR3: CASSPGLAVPEQYF. The CDR3 DNA follows: TGTGCCAGCAGCCCGGGACTAGCGGTTCCCGAGCAGTACTTC.

The chain combines TRBV9 with TRBJ2-1, with a weak D call TRBD2 (5 bases). The CDR3 contains 15 residues. Trimming took 1 base from V and 7 from J, leaving 15 bases between them. Per the germline V gene, CDR1 is SGDLS and CDR2 is YYNGEE. The CDR3 is CASSVSPSGGNEQFF. CDR3 coding DNA: TGTGCCAGCAGCGTATCGCCTTCGGGCGGGAATGAGCAGTTCTTC. The full variable domain, in which reference TRBV9 and TRBJ2-1 provide the parts outside the CDR3, is DSGVTQTPKHLITATGQRVTLRCSPRSGDLSVYWYQQSLDQGLQFLIQYYNGEERAKGNILERFSAQQFPDLHSELNLSSLELGDSALYFCASSVSPSGGNEQFFGPGTRLTVL.

This clone was found once. The rearrangement joins TRBV4-1 to TRBJ1-2; the match to TRBD1 covers 9 bases. This CDR3 contains 15 residues. Germline CDR1 is MGHRA and CDR2 is YSYEKL. V trimming: 4 bases; J trimming: 5 bases; junction bases outside the gene matches: 8. The CDR3 coding sequence is TGCGCCAGCAGCCCCGGCCCGGGACAGGGATATGGCTACACCTTC. It codes for CASSPGPGQGYGYTF.

The gene calls are TRBV5-5 and TRBJ2-1; D call uncertain. Looked up from germline, CDR1 is SGHKS and CDR2 is YYEKEE (reference sequence). Trimming left V 7 bases short and J 7 bases short, with 18 bases between. The CDR3 has 14 residues. The CDR3 DNA reads TGTGCCAGCGAACAATCGACTGTTGGAAATGAGCAGTTCTTC. This codes for CASEQSTVGNEQFF.

The genes are TRBV30 and TRBJ1-3; no clear D gene. Germline V gene lookup returns CDR1 GTSNPN and CDR2 SVGIG (reference sequence). V was cut by 1 base and J by 2 bases, with 6 bases left in between. The CDR3 has 13 amino acids. The CDR3 DNA is TGTGCCTGGAGTGCTGGGCCTGGAAACACCATATATTTT. Residues: CAWSAGPGNTIYF.

The chain employs TRBV7-9 and TRBJ1-2, with 12 bases aligning to TRBD1. Germline CDR1 is SEHNR and CDR2 is FQNEAQ (reference sequence). This CDR3 comprises 16 residues. V shed 4 bases, J shed 4 bases, and the junction held 7 bases outside the gene matches. The CDR3 protein is CASSSSGTGGGYGYTF. In DNA form, the CDR3 reads TGTGCCAGCAGCTCATCGGGGACAGGGGGCGGCTATGGCTACACCTTC.

The rearrangement joins TRBV5-8 to TRBJ1-1, with unresolved D. Germline CDR1 is SGHTS and CDR2 is YDEGEE. The CDR3 consists of 15 residues. Trimming pared 4 bases from V and 1 base from J, leaving 14 bases between. The CDR3 DNA sequence: TGTGCCAGCAGCCCAGAGTGGGCCCGGAACACTGAAGCTTTCTTT. Translating gives CASSPEWARNTEAFF.

V gene TRBV7-2 combines with J gene TRBJ1-2, with D possibly being TRBD1 (5 bases). V lost 4 bases, J lost 1 base, and 10 bases lay in between. Germline CDR1 SGHTA, CDR2 FQGNSA. The CDR3 has 14 amino acids. The CDR3, as DNA: TGTGCCAGCAGCTCAGACAGCCTTAACTATGGCTACACCTTC. Translating gives CASSSDSLNYGYTF.

V gene TRBV19 combines with J gene TRBJ2-3; TRBD1 matches at 7 bases. V shed 6 bases, J shed 1 base, and the junction held 4 bases outside the gene matches. Germline CDR1 reads LNHDA; CDR2 reads SQIVND (reference sequence). The CDR3 is 14 residues long. In DNA, the CDR3 is TGTGCCAGTAGAGGGGGACAGCGCACAGATACGCAGTATTTT. Its translation is CASRGGQRTDTQYF. Full variable domain (rest looked up from reference TRBV19 and TRBJ2-3): DGGITQSPKYLFRKEGQNVTLSCEQNLNHDAMYWYRQDPGQGLRLIYYSQIVNDFQKGDIAEGYSVSREKKESFPLTVTSAQKNPTAFYLCASRGGQRTDTQYFGPGTRLTVL.